This T cell receptor (beta chain) comes out of a study of cytomegalovirus exposure and HLA in healthy donors. Study-wide points: Most sequenced TCRs were rare (though some public TCRs occurred in many donors). When analyzed later, the rates of TCR association showed variation by HLA locus, with DRB1 the most and HLA-C the fewest.

The germline V gene has CDR1 MGHRA and CDR2 YSYEKL. The length of the CDR3 is 16 residues. After removal of 3 bases from V and 1 base from J, the junction contained 7 bases not matched to a gene. PCR used 60 Vbeta primers and 13 Jbeta primers. Clones were sequenced by immunoSEQ multiplex PCR, and TCRdb holds only the in-frame ones, with some missing. The sample has about 84,000 clones, roughly 64% seen once. A single count supports this clone. Its specificity is unknown. This chain joins TRBV4-1 and TRBJ2-5; 8 bases map to TRBD2. The receptor comes from a woman aged 40 to 55 in good health and CMV-seropositive. The sample taken for sequencing was PBMCs. In nucleotides, the CDR3 is TGCGCCAGCAGCCACCCCCCTCGGGAGGGCCAAGAGACCCAGTACTTC. Its translation: CASSHPPREGQETQYF.